The 13 T cell receptor beta chains listed next were all sequenced from one sample in a study of shared clonotypes between healthy human individuals. CD45RO-negative, CCR7-positively selected cells formed the naive CD8 fraction, excluding terminally differentiated effector memory CD45RA+ cells. TCRdb keeps only in-frame clones here, not all; method: immunoSEQ multiplex PCR. Found here are about 2 million clones, about 94% of them singletons; the top ten hold 0.95% to 1.5%. Material for sequencing was naive CD8+ T cells sorted from blood. The receptor source for this set is a man between 18 and 29 years old in good health.

The genes are TRBV7-9 and TRBJ1-4; D possibly corresponds to TRBD1 (6 bases). This CDR3 is 16 amino acids long. The ends were cut back, 5 bases at V and 4 bases at J, with 17 bases in the middle. Germline CDR1 reads SEHNR; CDR2 reads FQNEAQ (reference sequence). Written as DNA, the CDR3 is TGTGCCAGCAGCCTAGGGGCAGGGGCCCTTAATGAAAAACTGTTTTTT. Amino acid sequence: CASSLGAGALNEKLFF.

The rearrangement links TRBV6-5 to TRBJ2-7, with D perhaps being TRBD1 or TRBD2 (6 bases each). This CDR3 is 14 amino acids long. The V gene lost 6 bases and the J gene lost 3 bases, with 15 bases spanning the gap. From germline, CDR1 is MNHEY and CDR2 SVGAGI. The CDR3 DNA reads TGTGCCAGCAGCCCCCCGGGGGCCAGCTACGAGCAGTACTTC. Translation: CASSPPGASYEQYF.

V gene TRBV28 combines with J gene TRBJ1-5, with 7 nucleotides matching TRBD1. The V gene end was trimmed by 7 bases and the J gene end by 1 base; junction bases not matched to a gene: 7. In germline, CDR1 is MDHEN, CDR2 SYDVKM. The CDR3 has 15 residues. In DNA form, the CDR3 reads TGTGCCAGCAATCCGACAGGGTTCAGCAATCAGCCCCAGCATTTT. Its translation is CASNPTGFSNQPQHF.

The chain uses TRBV9 and TRBJ1-2, with TRBD1 matching 9 bases. This CDR3 is built from 15 residues. The germline CDR1 and CDR2 sequences are SGDLS and YYNGEE. V trimming: 3 bases; J trimming: 7 bases; junction bases outside the gene matches: 10. In nucleotides, the CDR3 is TGTGCCAGCAGCGACCCCGGGACAGGGCCATCTGGCTACACCTTC. It yields the protein CASSDPGTGPSGYTF.

Comments on this clone: The sample contains more than one DNA sequence encoding this CDR3. The chain carries TRBV6-5 and TRBJ1-1, with D possibly matching TRBD1 (5 bases). The V gene lost 0 bases and the J gene lost 4 bases, with 12 bases spanning the gap. The CDR3 loop spans 15 amino acids. The germline V gene encodes CDR1 MNHEY and CDR2 SVGAGI. The CDR3 coding sequence is TGTGCCAGCAGTTACTCGATTGGGGGTGGCACTGAAGCTTTCTTT. This codes for CASSYSIGGGTEAFF.

This clone was picked up one time. The CDR3 loop is CASGNQETQYF. The CDR3 DNA sequence: TGTGCCAGCGGGAACCAAGAGACCCAGTACTTC. The chain joins TRBV5-6 to TRBJ2-5, with unresolved D. The germline V gene has CDR1 SGHDT and CDR2 YYEEEE. The CDR3 totals 11 residues. Trimming left V 7 bases short and J 0 bases short, with 4 bases between.

The J gene is TRBJ2-2, the V gene TRBV19; a possible D gene is TRBD1 (6 bases). The CDR3 sequence is 12 residues long. From germline, CDR1 is LNHDA and CDR2 SQIVND (reference sequence). V lost 6 bases, J lost 8 bases, and 10 bases lay in between. The CDR3, as DNA: TGTGCCAGTAGGCAGGGGCCGGGGGAGCTGTTTTTT. As protein: CASRQGPGELFF.

This chain links TRBV7-9 with TRBJ2-7, with D perhaps matching TRBD1 or TRBD2 (6 bases each). The V end was cut by 3 bases, the J end by 1 base, with 13 bases between. The germline gives CDR1 SEHNR, CDR2 FQNEAQ (reference sequence). This CDR3 contains 15 residues. DNA for the CDR3: TGTGCCAGCAGCTTGGTCCAGGGGAGGTCCTACGAGCAGTACTTC. It encodes CASSLVQGRSYEQYF.

J is TRBJ1-1 and V is TRBV10-3, with no clear D. Per the germline V gene, CDR1 is ENHRY and CDR2 is SYGVKD. Between the trimmed V and J ends, which lost 0 bases and 3 bases, there was a span of 20 bases. The CDR3 totals 18 residues. The CDR3 DNA reads TGTGCCATCAGTGAGTCCATCGATTTGGGGAAGGTGGACACTGAAGCTTTCTTT. Translated: CAISESIDLGKVDTEAFF.

Regarding this clone: Other DNA variants within this sample encode the same CDR3. This rearrangement joins TRBV7-9 to TRBJ2-7; the match to TRBD1 covers 7 bases. This CDR3 comprises 13 residues. The germline CDR1 and CDR2 sequences are SEHNR and FQNEAQ (reference sequence). The V and J ends lost 5 bases and 2 bases, in that order; junction bases with no gene match: 3. The CDR3 bases are TGTGCCAGCAGCCCAGACAGGGCCTACGAGCAGTACTTC. It specifies CASSPDRAYEQYF.

The V and J genes are TRBV5-4 and TRBJ2-1, with unresolved D. This CDR3 comprises 12 residues. Germline V CDR1 and CDR2: SGHNT, YYREEE (reference sequence). Trimming took off 4 bases at V and 9 bases at J, with 11 bases between the two ends. The CDR3 sequence: CASSLRKSEQFF. CDR3 coding DNA: TGTGCCAGCAGCCTTAGGAAGAGTGAGCAGTTCTTC.

This chain uses TRBV6-6 with TRBJ2-7, with 8 bases lining up with TRBD1. The V segment lost 7 bases and the J segment 4 bases; nucleotides outside the gene matches: 6. In germline, CDR1 is MNHNY, CDR2 SVGAGI (reference sequence). This CDR3 comprises 13 residues. As DNA, the CDR3 is TGTGCCAGCACTGCAGGGGGCTTATACGAGCAGTACTTC. It is translated as CASTAGGLYEQYF.

This rearrangement joins TRBV4-1 to TRBJ2-7; D remains ambiguous. Germline CDR1 and CDR2: MGHRA and YSYEKL. V lost 2 bases and J 4 bases, leaving 12 bases between the germline ends. The CDR3 has 14 amino acids. CDR3 sequence reads: CASSQSLGIYEQYF. The CDR3 DNA sequence: TGCGCCAGCAGCCAATCGCTGGGGATTTACGAGCAGTACTTC.